This entry lists 3 T cell receptor beta chains sequenced from one sample in a study of blood T cells in healthy people across ages. For the second PCR, which ran for 7 to 11 cycles, a sample-barcoded 5' primer and a J-beta primer mix were used. TCRdb re-called the 5' RACE reads with MiXCR, one entry per CDR3 protein. In the table there are 890,000 or so distinct CDR3 sequences, around two thirds of which are singletons. The sequenced sample consisted of blood. The receptors shown here come from a man younger than 40 in good health.

This clonotype was seen more than once but under ten times. The CDR3 DNA is TGTGCCAGCAGTGTGGACAGCATCTACAATGAGCAGTTCTTC. Its protein product is CASSVDSIYNEQFF. The gene calls are TRBV12-3 or TRBV12-4 and TRBJ2-1; possibly TRBD1 for D (6 bases). The CDR3 is 14 residues long. Trimming stripped 5 bases from V and 3 bases from J, with 11 bases between.

CDR3 nucleotide sequence: TGCAGTGCTAGAGGTGGTGCGGGGGTCACAGATACGCAGTATTTT. Translation gives CSARGGAGVTDTQYF. V and J are TRBV20-1 and TRBJ2-3; TRBD2 agrees at 7 bases. Looked up from germline, CDR1 is DFQATT and CDR2 is SNEGSKA (reference sequence). The CDR3 is 15 residues long. V gave up 1 base and J gave up 2 bases; unmatched junction bases: 6.

Details on this clonotype: One end of the junction varies from germline; a read error may be responsible. The J gene is TRBJ1-2, the V gene TRBV10-3; 10 nucleotides match TRBD1. Germline V gene data show CDR1 as ENHRY and CDR2 as SYGVKD. The CDR3 has 14 amino acids. The DNA of the CDR3 is TGTGCCATCAGTGGGGACAGGGGAAAGGGGGGCTGCACCTTC. Amino acid sequence: CAISGDRGKGGCTF.